This TCR beta chain was documented in a study of blood T cells in healthy people across ages. Together with a sample-barcoded 5' primer, a J-beta primer mix was included in a second PCR lasting 7 to 11 cycles. A tag from a template-switch adaptor with 12 random nucleotides marked each cDNA molecule. MiXCR was run by TCRdb on the 5' RACE reads, yielding one entry per CDR3 protein. The sample holds about 800,000 distinct CDR3 sequences, approximately 25% seen once. Between the trimmed V and J ends, which lost 3 bases and 5 bases, there was a span of 22 bases. There are 17 residues in the CDR3. Germline CDR1 and CDR2: SEHNR and FQNEAQ (reference sequence). These same records also appear under a second study, on T cells of mothers and their children.

The clonotype was recovered from a boy aged 5-17 years in good health. Sample: blood. The chain couples TRBV7-9 to TRBJ1-2, with TRBD1 as a possible D gene (5 bases). CDR3 DNA sequence: TGTGCCAGCAGCTTGGAAGAATCCAGGGAGGTCGGGTATGGCTACACCTTC. Protein: CASSLEESREVGYGYTF.